The 23 T cell receptor beta chains below all came from one sample that was sequenced in a study of blood T cell repertoires in COVID-19. Libraries were prepared by immunoSEQ multiplex PCR; TCRdb keeps only in-frame clonotypes and omits some of them. The sample contains approximately 260,000 clones, roughly four fifths of which appear only once. Sequencing was carried out using PBMCs or T cells enriched from blood (not recorded which). Source of these receptors: a man aged 30 to 45 with acute COVID-19.

The chain joins TRBV10-2 to TRBJ2-7; weak D call: TRBD2 (6 bases). Trimming removed 4 bases at V and 1 base at J, with 8 bases between. The V gene's germline CDR1 is WSHSY and CDR2 SAAADI. There are 13 residues in the CDR3. The CDR3 DNA sequence: TGCGCCAGCAGTGTTGGGGGGTCCTACGAGCAGTACGTC. It is translated as CASSVGGSYEQYV.

DNA for the CDR3: TGTGCCAGCAGTACCACAGGGGGGAAGCAGTACGTC. Amino acids: CASSTTGGKQYV. The chain employs TRBV6-1 and TRBJ2-7, with 8 bases identical to TRBD1. Germline values: CDR1 MNHNS, CDR2 SASEGT. This CDR3 contains 12 residues. The V and J ends lost 5 bases and 8 bases, in that order; junction bases with no gene match: 5.

V and J are TRBV10-2 and TRBJ2-5; TRBD2 aligns across 7 bases. This CDR3 is 13 amino acids long. Germline V gene sequence: CDR1 WSHSY, CDR2 SAAADI. Unmatched junction bases numbered 2, after V lost 5 bases and J lost 2 bases. The CDR3 nucleotides are TGCGCCAGCAGTCTAGCGGTTCAAGAGACCCAGTACTTC. It specifies CASSLAVQETQYF.

This chain joins TRBV11-3 and TRBJ2-7; 8 bases line up with TRBD1. This CDR3 comprises 17 residues. V dropped 5 bases and J dropped 0; count of bases not matched to a gene: 12. Germline CDR1 is SGHNT and CDR2 is YENEEA. For the CDR3, the DNA is TGTGCCAGCAGCGGGGACCGGGACAGGAGGAGCTCCTACGAGCAGTACGTC. Amino acid sequence: CASSGDRDRRSSYEQYV.

DNA of the CDR3: TGTGCCAGCAGCTCACAGGGTACCAAAAACATTCAGTACTTC. Protein: CASSSQGTKNIQYF. The rearrangement uses TRBV5-6 and TRBJ2-4; weak D call: TRBD1 (6 bases). CDR1 is SGHDT and CDR2 is YYEEEE in the germline V gene. Between the trimmed V and J ends, which lost 3 bases and 2 bases, there was a span of 9 bases. The CDR3 totals 14 residues.

The V call is TRBV9, the J call TRBJ1-2, with D unresolved. The CDR3 length is 15 residues. Between the trimmed V and J ends, which lost 4 bases and 0 bases, there was a span of 13 bases. CDR1 is SGDLS, CDR2 YYNGEE, per germline. The CDR3 here is CASSHTSQANYGYTF. In DNA form, the CDR3 reads TGTGCCAGCAGCCACACGTCCCAAGCTAACTATGGCTACACCTTC.

The gene calls are TRBV7-2 and TRBJ2-3, with 14 bases that match TRBD2. Germline V gene sequence: CDR1 SGHTA, CDR2 FQGNSA. The CDR3 length is 16 residues. J lost 4 bases, V lost 5 bases, and 5 bases had no gene match. In DNA, the CDR3 is TGTGCCAGCAGCGCCCGACTAGCGGGAGGGTCAGATACGCAGTATTTT. It yields the protein CASSARLAGGSDTQYF.

The chain is built from TRBV5-4 and TRBJ1-4; 11 positions agree with TRBD1. This CDR3 comprises 14 residues. Germline V gives CDR1 SGHNT, CDR2 YYREEE (reference sequence). V lost 5 bases to trimming and J lost 7 bases; unmatched junction nucleotides: 4. Here the CDR3 reads CASRDGTGGEKLFF. The CDR3 DNA reads as TGTGCCAGCAGGGACGGGACAGGGGGTGAAAAACTGTTTTTT.

The chain recombines TRBV9 with TRBJ1-4, with D tentatively TRBD1 (5 bases). The V and J ends lost 0 bases and 7 bases respectively, with 10 bases between them. This CDR3 has 14 amino acids. Germline CDR1 and CDR2: SGDLS and YYNGEE. The CDR3 nucleotides read TGTGCCAGCAGCGTAGGTGGAAGGGGTGAAAAACTGTTTTTT. Its translation: CASSVGGRGEKLFF.

This clone has only one observation. The rearrangement joins TRBV25-1 to TRBJ1-4; weak D call: TRBD1 (5 bases). This CDR3 has 17 residues. V lost 4 bases and J lost 5, with 20 bases in between. Germline V CDR1 and CDR2: MGHDK, SYGVNS. This CDR3 is CASSGPRDRRSNEKLFF. The CDR3 region has the DNA TGTGCCAGCAGTGGCCCCCGAGACAGAAGGTCAAATGAAAAACTGTTTTTT.

The chain links TRBV2 to TRBJ2-3, with a possible D match to TRBD1 (6 bases). There are 14 residues in the CDR3. The V gene's germline CDR1 is SNHLY and CDR2 FYNNEI. Between the trimmed V and J ends, which lost 10 bases and 5 bases, there was a span of 19 bases. The CDR3 spells CAIKPGQREDTQYF. CDR3 coding DNA: TGTGCCATAAAGCCCGGACAGAGGGAAGATACGCAGTATTTT.

V gene TRBV5-1 combines with J gene TRBJ1-2; tentative D call: TRBD1 (6 bases). Trimming took off 4 bases at V and 6 bases at J, with 19 bases between the two ends. The germline gives CDR1 SGHRS, CDR2 YFSETQ. This CDR3 contains 15 residues. The CDR3 DNA follows: TGCGCCAGCAGCAACTCAGGGGCGCGGGGGGATGGCTACACCTTC. Amino acids: CASSNSGARGDGYTF.

This chain links TRBV7-2 with TRBJ2-2, with TRBD1 identical over 7 bases. The germline gives CDR1 SGHTA, CDR2 FQGNSA. The CDR3 spans 15 residues. Unmatched junction bases numbered 7, after V lost 6 bases and J lost 3 bases. The CDR3 region is CASSYVQGYTGELFF. CDR3 DNA sequence: TGTGCCAGCAGTTACGTACAGGGGTACACCGGGGAGCTGTTTTTT.

The chain recombines TRBV24-1 with TRBJ2-1; maybe TRBD2 (6 bases). Trimming took 4 bases from V and 4 from J, leaving 16 bases between them. The length of the CDR3 is 16 residues. CDR1 is KGHDR and CDR2 is SFDVKD in the germline V gene. CDR3 coding DNA: TGTGCCACCAGTGAGCCTGGAGGGCCGTTGTACAATGAGCAGTTCTTC. Amino acid sequence: CATSEPGGPLYNEQFF.

This CDR3 is CASSLDRGETQYF. The CDR3 coding sequence is TGTGCCAGCAGCTTAGACAGGGGAGAGACCCAGTACTTC. The V call is TRBV7-8, the J call TRBJ2-5; 7 bases fit TRBD1. V shed 1 base and J 4 bases; nucleotides not matched to a gene: 0. CDR3 size: 13 residues. Per germline, CDR1 SGHVS and CDR2 FQNEAQ.

This chain links TRBV11-2 with TRBJ1-6, with 10 bases aligning to TRBD1. This CDR3 region has 15 residues. V lost 1 base and J lost 11; bases outside the gene matches: 5. CDR1 and CDR2 from the germline V gene are SGHAT and FQNNGV. DNA for the CDR3: TGTGCCAGCAGCTTAGGGGACAGGGGCCCAGCACCCCTCCACTTT. Its protein product is CASSLGDRGPAPLHF.

The gene calls are TRBV7-9 and TRBJ2-3, with a weak D call TRBD1 (6 bases). The V end lost 4 bases, the J end lost 0 bases, and 11 bases lay between the germline ends. The V gene's germline CDR1 is SEHNR and CDR2 FQNEAQ (reference sequence). The CDR3 sequence is 15 residues long. The CDR3 nucleotides read TGTGCCAGCAGCTCTCGACAGGTCAGCACAGATACGCAGTATTTT. Residues: CASSSRQVSTDTQYF.

This clone was observed once. The J gene is TRBJ2-1, the V gene TRBV5-1, with TRBD2 matching 7 bases. The CDR3 is 16 residues long. V gave up 4 bases and J gave up 2 bases; unmatched junction bases: 9. Germline CDR1 and CDR2: SGHRS and YFSETQ. CDR3 sequence (DNA): TGCGCCAGCAGCCCCTCAGGGCGGGGGACCTACAATGAGCAGTTCTTC. Translation gives CASSPSGRGTYNEQFF.

In DNA, the CDR3 is TGTGCCAGCAGTCCTACTAGCGGGAGGGCAAAGACCCAGTACTTC. It encodes CASSPTSGRAKTQYF. The genes are TRBV6-5 and TRBJ2-5; 13 positions match TRBD2. The CDR3 spans 15 residues. Germline-derived CDR1 and CDR2 are MNHEY and SVGAGI. With 5 bases clipped from V and 6 bases from J, the junction kept 6 bases outside the gene matches.

V and J are TRBV19 and TRBJ1-2; perhaps TRBD1 as D (5 bases). V was cut by 5 bases and J by 5 bases, with 15 bases left in between. CDR1 and CDR2 (germline): LNHDA, SQIVND (reference sequence). The CDR3 has 14 residues. CDR3 in DNA: TGTGCCAGTAGTCCCCAGGGAATGACTTATGGCTACACCTTC. Protein sequence: CASSPQGMTYGYTF.

This rearrangement joins TRBV6-5 to TRBJ1-3; D gene uncertain. V was cut by 6 bases and J by 4 bases, with 16 bases left in between. The CDR3 has 15 amino acids. Germline CDR1 reads MNHEY; CDR2 reads SVGAGI. The CDR3 sequence is CASRELFTRGNTIYF. In DNA, the CDR3 is TGTGCCAGCAGGGAGCTGTTTACCCGGGGAAACACCATATATTTT.

The chain employs TRBV5-1 and TRBJ1-2, with a weak D call TRBD1 (5 bases). Germline-derived CDR1 and CDR2 are SGHRS and YFSETQ. Trimming pared 7 bases from V and 8 bases from J, leaving 21 bases between. The CDR3 is 14 amino acids. The CDR3 coding sequence is TGCGCCAGCTCGCTCGACAGCCCTACTATCGGCTACACCTTC. Translating it yields CASSLDSPTIGYTF. The full variable domain, in which reference TRBV5-1 and TRBJ1-2 provide the parts outside the CDR3, is KAGVTQTPRYLIKTRGQQVTLSCSPISGHRSVSWYQQTPGQGLQFLFEYFSETQRNKGNFPGRFSGRQFSNSRSEMNVSTLELGDSALYLCASSLDSPTIGYTFGSGTRLTVV.

The chain recombines TRBV6-5 with TRBJ1-5; TRBD1 matches 8 bases. Per germline, CDR1 MNHEY and CDR2 SVGAGI. The CDR3 has 15 residues. Unmatched junction bases numbered 9, after V lost 6 bases and J lost 5 bases. CDR3 residues: CASRRTGGTYQPQHF. The CDR3 DNA is TGTGCCAGCAGGAGAACAGGGGGAACCTATCAGCCCCAGCATTTT.